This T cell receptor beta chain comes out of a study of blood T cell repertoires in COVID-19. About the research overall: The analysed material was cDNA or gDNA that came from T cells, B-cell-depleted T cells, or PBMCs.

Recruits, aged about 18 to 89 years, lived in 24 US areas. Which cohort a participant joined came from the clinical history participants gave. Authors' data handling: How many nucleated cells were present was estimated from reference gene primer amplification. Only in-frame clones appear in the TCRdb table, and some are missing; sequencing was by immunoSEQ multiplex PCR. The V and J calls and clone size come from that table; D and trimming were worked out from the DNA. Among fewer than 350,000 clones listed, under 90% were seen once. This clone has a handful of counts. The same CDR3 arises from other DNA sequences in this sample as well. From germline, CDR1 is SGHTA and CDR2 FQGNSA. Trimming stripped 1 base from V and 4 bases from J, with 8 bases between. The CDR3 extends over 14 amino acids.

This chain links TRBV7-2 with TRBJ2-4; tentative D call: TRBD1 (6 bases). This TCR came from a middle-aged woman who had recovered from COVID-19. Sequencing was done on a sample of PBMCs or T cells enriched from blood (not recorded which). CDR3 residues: CASSLGQGKNIQYF. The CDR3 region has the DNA TGTGCCAGCAGCTTAGGGCAGGGGAAAAACATTCAGTACTTC.